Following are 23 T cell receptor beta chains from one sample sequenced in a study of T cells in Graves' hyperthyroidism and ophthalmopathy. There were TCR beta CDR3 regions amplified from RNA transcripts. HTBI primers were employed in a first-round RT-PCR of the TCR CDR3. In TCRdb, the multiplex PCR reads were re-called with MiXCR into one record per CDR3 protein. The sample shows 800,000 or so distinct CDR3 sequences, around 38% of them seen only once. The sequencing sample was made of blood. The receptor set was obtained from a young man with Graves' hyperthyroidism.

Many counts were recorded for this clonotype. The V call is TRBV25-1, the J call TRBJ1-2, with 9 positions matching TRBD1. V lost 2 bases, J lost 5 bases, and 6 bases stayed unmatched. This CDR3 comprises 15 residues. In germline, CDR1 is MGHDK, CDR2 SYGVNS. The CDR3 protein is CASSETGGAGYGYTF. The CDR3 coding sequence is TGTGCCAGCAGTGAAACAGGGGGCGCGGGGTATGGCTACACCTTC.

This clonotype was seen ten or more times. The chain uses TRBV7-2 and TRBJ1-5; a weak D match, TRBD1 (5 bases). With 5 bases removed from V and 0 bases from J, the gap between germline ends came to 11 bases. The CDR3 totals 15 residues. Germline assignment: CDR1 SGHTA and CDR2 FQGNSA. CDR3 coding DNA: TGTGCCAGCAGCCCCGACGGGGGTAGCAATCAGCCCCAGCATTTT. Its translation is CASSPDGGSNQPQHF.

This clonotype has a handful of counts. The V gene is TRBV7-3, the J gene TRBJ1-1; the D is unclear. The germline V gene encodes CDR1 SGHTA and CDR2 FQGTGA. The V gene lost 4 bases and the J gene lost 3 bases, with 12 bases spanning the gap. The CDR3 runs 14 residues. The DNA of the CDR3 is TGTGCCAGCAGCTCCGCGGCCAGCTACACTGAAGCTTTCTTT. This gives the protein CASSSAASYTEAFF. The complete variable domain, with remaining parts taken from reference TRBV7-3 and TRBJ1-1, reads GAGVSQTPSNKVTEKGKYVELRCDPISGHTALYWYRQSLGQGPEFLIYFQGTGAADDSGLPNDRFFAVRPEGSVSTLKIQRTERGDSAVYLCASSSAASYTEAFFGQGTRLTVV.

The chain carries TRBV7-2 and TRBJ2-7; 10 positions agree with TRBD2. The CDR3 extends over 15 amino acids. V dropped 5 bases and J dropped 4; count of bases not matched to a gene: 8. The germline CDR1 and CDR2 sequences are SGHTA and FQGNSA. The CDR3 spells CASSTQAGGSYEQYF. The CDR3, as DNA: TGTGCCAGCAGCACTCAAGCGGGGGGGTCATACGAGCAGTACTTC.

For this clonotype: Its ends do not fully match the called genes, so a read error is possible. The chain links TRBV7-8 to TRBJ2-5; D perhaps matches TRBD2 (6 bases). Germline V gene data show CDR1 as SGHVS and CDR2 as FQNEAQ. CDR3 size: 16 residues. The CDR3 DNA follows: TGCGCCAGCAGCCCTCATAGCGGAAGGGAAACGGAGACCCAGTACTTC. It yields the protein CASSPHSGRETETQYF. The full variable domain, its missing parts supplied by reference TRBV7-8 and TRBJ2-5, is GAGVSQSPRYKVAKRGQDVALRCDPISGHVSLFWYQQALGQGPEFLTYFQNEAQLDKSGLPSDRFFAERPEGSVSTLKIQRTQQEDSAVYLCASSPHSGRETETQYFGPGTRLLVL.

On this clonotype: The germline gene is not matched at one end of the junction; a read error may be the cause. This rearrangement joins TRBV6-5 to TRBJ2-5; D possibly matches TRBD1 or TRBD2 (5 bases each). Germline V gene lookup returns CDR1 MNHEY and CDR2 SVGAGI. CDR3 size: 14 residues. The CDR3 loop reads CASSWGMDEEIQYF. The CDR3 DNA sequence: TGTGCCAGCAGTTGGGGGATGGATGAAGAGATCCAGTACTTC.

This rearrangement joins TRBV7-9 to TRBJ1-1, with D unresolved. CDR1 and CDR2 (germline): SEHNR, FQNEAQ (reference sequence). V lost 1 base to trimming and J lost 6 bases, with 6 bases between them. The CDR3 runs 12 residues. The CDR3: CASSLDSSEAFF. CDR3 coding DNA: TGTGCCAGCAGCTTAGATTCTTCTGAAGCTTTCTTT. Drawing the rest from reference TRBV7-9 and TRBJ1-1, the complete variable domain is DTGVSQNPRHKITKRGQNVTFRCDPISEHNRLYWYRQTLGQGPEFLTYFQNEAQLEKSRLLSDRFSAERPKGSFSTLEIQRTEQGDSAMYLCASSLDSSEAFFGQGTRLTVV.

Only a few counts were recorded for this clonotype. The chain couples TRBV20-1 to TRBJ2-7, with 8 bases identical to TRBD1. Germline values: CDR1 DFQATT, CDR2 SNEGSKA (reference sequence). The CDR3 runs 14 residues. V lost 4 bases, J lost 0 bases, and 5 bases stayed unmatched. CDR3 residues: CSAIRDRGSYEQYF. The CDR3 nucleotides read TGCAGTGCTATCCGCGACAGGGGCTCCTACGAGCAGTACTTC.

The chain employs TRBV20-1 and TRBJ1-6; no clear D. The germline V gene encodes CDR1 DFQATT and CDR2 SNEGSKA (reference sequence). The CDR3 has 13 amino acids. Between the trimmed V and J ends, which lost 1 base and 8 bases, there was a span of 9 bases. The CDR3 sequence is CSARGGNDSPLHF. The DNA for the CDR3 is TGCAGTGCTAGAGGTGGAAACGATTCACCCCTCCACTTT.

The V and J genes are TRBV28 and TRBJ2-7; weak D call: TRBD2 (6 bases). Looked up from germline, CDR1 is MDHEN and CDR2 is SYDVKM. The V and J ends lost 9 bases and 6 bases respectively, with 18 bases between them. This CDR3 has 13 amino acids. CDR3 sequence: CASRLGAKGEQYF. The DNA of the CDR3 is TGTGCCAGTAGACTAGGCGCTAAGGGCGAGCAGTACTTC.

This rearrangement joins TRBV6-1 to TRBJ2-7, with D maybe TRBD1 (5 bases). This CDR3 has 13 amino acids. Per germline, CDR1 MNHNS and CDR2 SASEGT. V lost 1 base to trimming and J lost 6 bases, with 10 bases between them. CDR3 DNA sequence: TGTGCCAGCAGTGAAGAGGGGTCCCTCGAGCAGTACTTC. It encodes CASSEEGSLEQYF.

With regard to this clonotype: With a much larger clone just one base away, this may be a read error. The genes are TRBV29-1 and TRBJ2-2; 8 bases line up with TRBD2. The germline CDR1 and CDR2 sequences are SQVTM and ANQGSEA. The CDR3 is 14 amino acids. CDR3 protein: CSVQAGALTGELLF. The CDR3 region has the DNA TGCAGCGTTCAAGCGGGGGCCTTGACCGGGGAGCTGCTTTTT.

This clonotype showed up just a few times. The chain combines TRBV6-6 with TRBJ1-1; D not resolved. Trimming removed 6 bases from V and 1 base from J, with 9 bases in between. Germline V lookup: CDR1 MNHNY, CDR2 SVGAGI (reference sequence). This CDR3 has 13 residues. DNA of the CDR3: TGTGCCAGCAGGGAAAACAGGAACACTGAAGCTTTCTTT. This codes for CASRENRNTEAFF.

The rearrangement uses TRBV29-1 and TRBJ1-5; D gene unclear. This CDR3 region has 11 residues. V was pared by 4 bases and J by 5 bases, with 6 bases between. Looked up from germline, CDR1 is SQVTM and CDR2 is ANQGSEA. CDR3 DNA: TGCAGCGTTGGGGTCGATCAGCCCCAGCATTTT. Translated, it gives CSVGVDQPQHF. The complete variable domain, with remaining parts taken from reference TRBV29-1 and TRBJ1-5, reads SAVISQKPSRDICQRGTSLTIQCQVDSQVTMMFWYRQQPGQSLTLIATANQGSEATYESGFVIDKFPISRPNLTFSTLTVSNMSPEDSSIYLCSVGVDQPQHFGDGTRLSIL.

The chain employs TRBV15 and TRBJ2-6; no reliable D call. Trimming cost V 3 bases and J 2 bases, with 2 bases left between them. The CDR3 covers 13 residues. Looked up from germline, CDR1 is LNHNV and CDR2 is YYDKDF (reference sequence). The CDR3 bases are TGTGCCACCAGCAGGCCTGGGGCCAACGTCCTGACTTTC. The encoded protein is CATSRPGANVLTF.

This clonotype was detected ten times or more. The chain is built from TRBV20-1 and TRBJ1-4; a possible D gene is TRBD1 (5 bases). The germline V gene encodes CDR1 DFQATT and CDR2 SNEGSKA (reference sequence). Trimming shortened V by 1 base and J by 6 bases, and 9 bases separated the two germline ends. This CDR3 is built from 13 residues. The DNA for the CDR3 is TGCAGTGCTAGAGTGGGGACTGATGAAAAACTGTTTTTT. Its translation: CSARVGTDEKLFF.

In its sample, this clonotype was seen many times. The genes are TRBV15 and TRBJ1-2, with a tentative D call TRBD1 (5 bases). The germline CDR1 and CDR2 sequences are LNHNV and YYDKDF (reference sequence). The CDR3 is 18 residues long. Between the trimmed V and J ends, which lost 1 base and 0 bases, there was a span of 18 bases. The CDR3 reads CATSRARGARVPNYGYTF. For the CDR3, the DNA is TGTGCCACCAGCAGAGCACGAGGGGCGAGGGTCCCTAACTATGGCTACACCTTC.

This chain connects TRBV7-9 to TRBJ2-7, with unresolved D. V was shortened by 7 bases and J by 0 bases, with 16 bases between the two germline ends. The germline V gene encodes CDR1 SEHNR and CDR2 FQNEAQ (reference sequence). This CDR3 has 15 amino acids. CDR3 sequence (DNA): TGTGCCAGCAACCCGACACGGCGGAGCTCCTACGAGCAGTACTTC. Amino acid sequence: CASNPTRRSSYEQYF.

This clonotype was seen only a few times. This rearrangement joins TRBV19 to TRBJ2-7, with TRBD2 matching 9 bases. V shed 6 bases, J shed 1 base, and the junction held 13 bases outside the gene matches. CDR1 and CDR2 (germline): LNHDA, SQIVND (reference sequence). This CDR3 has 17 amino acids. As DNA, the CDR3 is TGTGCCAGTAGCTCCTGGGATAGCGGGAGCCCATCCTACGAGCAGTACTTC. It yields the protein CASSSWDSGSPSYEQYF. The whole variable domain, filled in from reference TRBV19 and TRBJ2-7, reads DGGITQSPKYLFRKEGQNVTLSCEQNLNHDAMYWYRQDPGQGLRLIYYSQIVNDFQKGDIAEGYSVSREKKESFPLTVTSAQKNPTAFYLCASSSWDSGSPSYEQYFGPGTRLTVT.

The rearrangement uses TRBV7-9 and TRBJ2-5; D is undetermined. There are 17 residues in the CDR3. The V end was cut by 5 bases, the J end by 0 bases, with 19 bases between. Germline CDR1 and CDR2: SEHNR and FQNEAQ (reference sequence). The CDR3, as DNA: TGTGCCAGCAGCCATCCCGTACAAGGATTGTACCAAGAGACCCAGTACTTC. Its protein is CASSHPVQGLYQETQYF.

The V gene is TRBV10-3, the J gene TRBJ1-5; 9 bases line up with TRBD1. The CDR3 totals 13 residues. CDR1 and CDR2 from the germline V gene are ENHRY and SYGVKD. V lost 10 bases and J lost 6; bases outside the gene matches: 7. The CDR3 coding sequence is TGTGCCACCGGGACAGGGCACGGTCAGCCCCAGCATTTT. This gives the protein CATGTGHGQPQHF.

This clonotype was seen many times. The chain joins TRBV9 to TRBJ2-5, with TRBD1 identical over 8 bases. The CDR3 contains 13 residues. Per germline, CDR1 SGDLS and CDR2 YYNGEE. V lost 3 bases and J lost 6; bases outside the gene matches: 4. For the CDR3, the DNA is TGTGCCAGCAGCGGCGACAGGGGTCAGACCCAGTACTTC. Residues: CASSGDRGQTQYF. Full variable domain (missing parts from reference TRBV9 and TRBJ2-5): DSGVTQTPKHLITATGQRVTLRCSPRSGDLSVYWYQQSLDQGLQFLIQYYNGEERAKGNILERFSAQQFPDLHSELNLSSLELGDSALYFCASSGDRGQTQYFGPGTRLLVL.

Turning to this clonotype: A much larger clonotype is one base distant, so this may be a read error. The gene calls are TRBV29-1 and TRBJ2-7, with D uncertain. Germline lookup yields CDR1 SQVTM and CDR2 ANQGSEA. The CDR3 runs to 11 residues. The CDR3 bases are TGCGGCGTTGCCTCCAGTTTCGAGCAGTACTTC. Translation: CGVASSFEQYF.